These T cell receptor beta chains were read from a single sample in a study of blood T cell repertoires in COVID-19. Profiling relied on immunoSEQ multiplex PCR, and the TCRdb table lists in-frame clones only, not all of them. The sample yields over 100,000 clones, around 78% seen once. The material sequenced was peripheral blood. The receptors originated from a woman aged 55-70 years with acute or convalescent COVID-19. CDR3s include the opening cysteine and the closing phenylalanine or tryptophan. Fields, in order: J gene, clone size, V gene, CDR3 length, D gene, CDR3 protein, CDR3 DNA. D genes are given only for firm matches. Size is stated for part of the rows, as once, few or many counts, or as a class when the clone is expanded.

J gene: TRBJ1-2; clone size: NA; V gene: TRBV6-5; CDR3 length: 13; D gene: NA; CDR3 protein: CASSYQRNYGYTF; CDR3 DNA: TGTGCCAGCAGTTACCAGCGAAACTATGGCTACACCTTC
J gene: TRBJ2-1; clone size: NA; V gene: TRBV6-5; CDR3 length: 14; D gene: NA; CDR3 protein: CASSPRGSYNEQFF; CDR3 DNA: TGTGCCAGTTCCCCTAGGGGCTCCTACAATGAGCAGTTCTTC
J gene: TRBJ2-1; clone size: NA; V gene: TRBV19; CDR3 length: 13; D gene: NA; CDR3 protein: CASSTGPGGEQFF; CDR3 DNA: TGTGCCAGTAGTACAGGACCCGGAGGTGAGCAGTTCTTC
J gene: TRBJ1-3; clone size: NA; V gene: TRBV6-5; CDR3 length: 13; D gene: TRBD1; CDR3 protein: CASSQTGEITIYF; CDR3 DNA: TGTGCCAGCAGCCAGACAGGGGAGATCACCATATATTTT
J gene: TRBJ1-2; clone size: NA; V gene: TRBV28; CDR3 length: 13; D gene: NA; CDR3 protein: CASVRGPNYGYTF; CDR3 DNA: TGTGCCAGCGTAAGGGGCCCCAACTATGGCTACACCTTC
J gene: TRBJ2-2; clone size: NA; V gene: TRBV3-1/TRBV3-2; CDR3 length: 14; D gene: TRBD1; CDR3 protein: CASSRGTGNGELFF; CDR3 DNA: TGTGCCAGCAGCCGCGGGACAGGGAATGGGGAGCTGTTTTTT
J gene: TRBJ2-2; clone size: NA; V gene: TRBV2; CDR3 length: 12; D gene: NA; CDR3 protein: CAGSTNPGELFF; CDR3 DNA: TGTGCCGGATCCACTAATCCCGGGGAGCTGTTTTTT
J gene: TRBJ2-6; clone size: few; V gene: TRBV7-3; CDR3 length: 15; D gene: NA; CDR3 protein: CASSPQGSGANVLTF; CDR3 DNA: TGTGCCAGCAGCCCTCAGGGCTCTGGGGCCAACGTCCTGACTTTC
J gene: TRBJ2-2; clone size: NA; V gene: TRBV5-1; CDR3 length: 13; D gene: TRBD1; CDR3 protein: CASSLDRGLELFF; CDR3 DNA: TGCGCCAGCAGCTTGGACAGGGGGTTAGAGCTGTTTTTT
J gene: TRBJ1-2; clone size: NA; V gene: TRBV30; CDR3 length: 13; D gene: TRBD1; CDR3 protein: CAWSGTGVGGYTF; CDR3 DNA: TGTGCCTGGAGCGGCACAGGGGTAGGCGGCTACACCTTC
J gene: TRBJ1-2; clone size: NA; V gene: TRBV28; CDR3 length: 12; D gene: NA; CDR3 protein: CAIQGYGDGYTF; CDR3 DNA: TGTGCCATACAGGGCTATGGGGATGGCTACACCTTC
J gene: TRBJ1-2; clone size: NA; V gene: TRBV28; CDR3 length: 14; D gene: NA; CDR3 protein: CASRPGMGLYGYTF; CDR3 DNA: TGTGCCAGCAGGCCGGGGATGGGCCTTTATGGCTACACCTTC
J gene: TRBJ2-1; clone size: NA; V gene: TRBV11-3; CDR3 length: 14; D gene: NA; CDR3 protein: CASSLGPQGNEQFF; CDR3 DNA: TGTGCCAGCAGCTTAGGGCCCCAGGGGAATGAGCAGTTCTTC
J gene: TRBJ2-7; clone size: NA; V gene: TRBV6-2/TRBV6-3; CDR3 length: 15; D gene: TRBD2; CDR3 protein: CASSDTERGVREQYF; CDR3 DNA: TGTGCCAGCAGTGATACCGAGCGGGGGGTCCGCGAGCAGTACTTC
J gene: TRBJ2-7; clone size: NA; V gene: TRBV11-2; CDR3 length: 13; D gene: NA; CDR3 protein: CASSLGRVYEQYF; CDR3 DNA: TGTGCCAGCAGCTTAGGACGGGTCTACGAGCAGTACTTC
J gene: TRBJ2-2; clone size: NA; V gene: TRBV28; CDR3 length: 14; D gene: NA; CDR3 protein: CASLAGPFYGELFF; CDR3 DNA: TGTGCCAGCCTCGCCGGTCCCTTCTACGGGGAGCTGTTTTTT
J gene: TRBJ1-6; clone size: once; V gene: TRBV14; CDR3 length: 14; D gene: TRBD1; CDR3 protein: CASSHGDRGTPLHF; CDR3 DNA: TGTGCCAGCAGCCATGGGGACAGGGGAACACCCCTCCACTTT
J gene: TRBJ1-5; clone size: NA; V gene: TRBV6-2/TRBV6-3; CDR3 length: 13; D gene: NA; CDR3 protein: CASSYSISQPQHF; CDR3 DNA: TGTGCCAGCAGTTACTCTATTTCTCAGCCCCAGCATTTT
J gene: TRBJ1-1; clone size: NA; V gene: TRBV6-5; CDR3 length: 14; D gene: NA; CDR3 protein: CASSYTGLGTEAFF; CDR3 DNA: TGTGCCAGCAGTTACACAGGGCTTGGGACTGAAGCTTTCTTT
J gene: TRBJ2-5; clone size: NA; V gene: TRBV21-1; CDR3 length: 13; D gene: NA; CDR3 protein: CARYPRGKETQYF; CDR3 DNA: TGTGCCCGCTACCCCCGGGGGAAAGAGACCCAGTACTTC
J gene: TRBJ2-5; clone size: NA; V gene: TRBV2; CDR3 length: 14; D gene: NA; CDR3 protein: CASSVRGFEETQYF; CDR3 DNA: TGTGCCAGCAGTGTTCGGGGTTTCGAGGAGACCCAGTACTTC
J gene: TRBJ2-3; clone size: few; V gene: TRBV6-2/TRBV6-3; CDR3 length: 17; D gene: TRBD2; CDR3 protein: CASSSSLTSDSTDTQYF; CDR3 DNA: TGTGCCAGCAGTTCTTCTTTGACTAGCGACAGCACAGATACGCAGTATTTT
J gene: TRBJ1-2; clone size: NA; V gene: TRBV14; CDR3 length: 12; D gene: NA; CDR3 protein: CASSQASYGYTF; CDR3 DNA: TGTGCCAGCAGCCAAGCCTCCTACGGCTACACCTTC
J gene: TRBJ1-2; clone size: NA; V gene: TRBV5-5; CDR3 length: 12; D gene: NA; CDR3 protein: CASSLGRSGYTF; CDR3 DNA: TGTGCCAGCAGCTTGGGCCGGAGTGGCTACACCTTC
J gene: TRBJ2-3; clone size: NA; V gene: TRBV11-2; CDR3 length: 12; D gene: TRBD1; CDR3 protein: CASSVRGDTQYF; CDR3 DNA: TGTGCCAGCAGCGTCAGGGGGGATACGCAGTATTTT
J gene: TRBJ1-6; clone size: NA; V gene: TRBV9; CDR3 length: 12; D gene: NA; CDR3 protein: CASSVELGPLHF; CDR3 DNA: TGTGCCAGCAGCGTAGAGCTCGGTCCCCTCCACTTT
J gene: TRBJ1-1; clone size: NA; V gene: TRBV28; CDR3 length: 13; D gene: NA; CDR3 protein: CASSFIGGTEAFF; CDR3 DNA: TGTGCCAGCAGTTTCATCGGGGGCACTGAAGCTTTCTTT
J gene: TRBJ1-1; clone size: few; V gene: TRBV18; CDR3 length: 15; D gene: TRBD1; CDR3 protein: CASSPHTGEGTEAFF; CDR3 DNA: TGTGCCAGCTCACCACATACAGGGGAAGGGACTGAAGCTTTCTTT
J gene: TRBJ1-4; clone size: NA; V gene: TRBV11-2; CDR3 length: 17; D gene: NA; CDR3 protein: CASSPSGFLGVNEKLFF; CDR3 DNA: TGTGCCAGCAGCCCTAGCGGTTTTTTAGGGGTTAATGAAAAACTGTTTTTT
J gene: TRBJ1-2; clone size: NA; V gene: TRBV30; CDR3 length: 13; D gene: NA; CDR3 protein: CAWSATGFGGYTF; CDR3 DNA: TGTGCCTGGAGTGCTACAGGTTTCGGTGGCTACACCTTC
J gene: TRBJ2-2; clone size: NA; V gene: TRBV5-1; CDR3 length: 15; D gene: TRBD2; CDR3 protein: CASRGAGLNTGELFF; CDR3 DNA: TGCGCCAGCAGAGGAGCGGGGCTCAACACCGGGGAGCTGTTTTTT